These 21 T cell receptor beta chains share one sample of origin, sequenced in a study of beta chain features in type 1 diabetes. The authors reverse transcribed all of the isolated RNA, so sequencing captured expressed TCRB transcripts. Produced via immunoSEQ multiplex PCR; TCRdb's table is partial and in-frame only. The repertoire holds under 800,000 clones, with roughly 15% as singletons. The sequenced material came from naive CD4+ T cells from blood. All receptors come from a man younger than 30 in good health.

The rearrangement uses TRBV27 and TRBJ2-7; 10 bases are a match to TRBD2. The CDR3 length is 16 residues. J was trimmed by 4 bases and V by 3 bases; bases with no gene match: 9. Germline lookup yields CDR1 MNHEY and CDR2 SMNVEV (reference sequence). CDR3 residues: CASSFGASSGGYEQYF. CDR3 DNA sequence: TGTGCCAGCAGTTTCGGGGCGAGTAGCGGGGGGTACGAGCAGTACTTC.

This clone was counted many times. The rearrangement joins TRBV13 to TRBJ2-5; D is undetermined. The germline V gene encodes CDR1 PRHDT and CDR2 FYEKMQ (reference sequence). The CDR3 is 12 amino acids. Deletions cut 6 bases from V and 5 bases from J, with 10 bases between. CDR3 loop: CASRKREETQYF. The CDR3 bases are TGTGCCAGCAGAAAAAGAGAGGAGACCCAGTACTTC.

This clone has just a few counts. This chain links TRBV29-1 with TRBJ2-7; D unclear. The V gene's germline CDR1 is SQVTM and CDR2 ANQGSEA. This CDR3 contains 15 residues. Trimming shortened V by 6 bases and J by 4 bases, and 22 bases separated the two germline ends. The CDR3 coding sequence is TGCAGCGTCGAACCGCAGTGGGGAATTGGGTACGAGCAGTACTTC. It yields the protein CSVEPQWGIGYEQYF.

This chain joins TRBV14 and TRBJ1-4; D is uncertain. V was pared by 0 bases and J by 0 bases, with 11 bases between. From germline, CDR1 is SGHDN and CDR2 FVKESK. The CDR3 consists of 17 residues. The DNA for the CDR3 is TGTGCCAGCAGCCAAGATTTGAGACGGTCAACTAATGAAAAACTGTTTTTT. Its protein is CASSQDLRRSTNEKLFF.

This clone was observed a handful of times. J is TRBJ2-3 and V is TRBV9; D possibly uses TRBD1 or TRBD2 (5 bases each). The germline CDR1 and CDR2 sequences are SGDLS and YYNGEE. The ends were cut back, 1 base at V and 0 bases at J, with 15 bases in the middle. The CDR3 runs 17 residues. Here the CDR3 reads CASSVSPGTTSTDTQYF. CDR3 bases: TGTGCCAGCAGCGTATCCCCCGGGACCACTAGCACAGATACGCAGTATTTT.

The chain links TRBV25-1 to TRBJ1-3; 7 nucleotides line up with TRBD1. With V trimmed by 6 bases and J by 4 bases, 12 bases remained unmatched. The CDR3 extends over 16 amino acids. Germline V lookup: CDR1 MGHDK, CDR2 SYGVNS. The DNA for the CDR3 is TGTGCCAGCAGCCGATGGGGCGGGACAGAAGGAAACACCATATATTTT. Translating gives CASSRWGGTEGNTIYF.

This clone was seen a handful of times. V gene TRBV4-3 combines with J gene TRBJ1-2; D is uncertain. Trimming shortened V by 1 base and J by 2 bases, and 14 bases separated the two germline ends. Looked up from germline, CDR1 is LGHNA and CDR2 is YSLEER. The CDR3 is 16 amino acids. The CDR3 coding sequence is TGCGCCAGCAGCCAAGCAGGACGGAACCTAAACTATGGCTACACCTTC. This translates into CASSQAGRNLNYGYTF.

This clone was observed a handful of times. J is TRBJ1-1 and V is TRBV9; D may be TRBD1 (5 bases). The CDR3 has 15 amino acids. The germline V gene encodes CDR1 SGDLS and CDR2 YYNGEE. V dropped 4 bases and J dropped 0 bases, with 13 bases sitting between them. The CDR3 DNA sequence: TGTGCCAGCAGCCGGTTTAGGGGATTGAACACTGAAGCTTTCTTT. Its protein is CASSRFRGLNTEAFF. Full variable domain (remainder filled in from reference TRBV9 and TRBJ1-1): DSGVTQTPKHLITATGQRVTLRCSPRSGDLSVYWYQQSLDQGLQFLIQYYNGEERAKGNILERFSAQQFPDLHSELNLSSLELGDSALYFCASSRFRGLNTEAFFGQGTRLTVV.

The table lists this clone with a few counts. The chain is built from TRBV11-1 and TRBJ2-1; D is unresolved. CDR1 and CDR2 (germline): SGHAT, FQDESV (reference sequence). V was shortened by 5 bases and J by 0 bases, with 8 bases between the two germline ends. The CDR3 loop spans 14 amino acids. The CDR3 sequence: CASSMGHSYNEQFF. The CDR3 bases are TGTGCCAGCAGCATGGGTCACTCCTACAATGAGCAGTTCTTC.

As to this clone: Other DNA sequences within the sample encode an identical CDR3. The chain combines TRBV5-1 with TRBJ2-3, with D hard to call. CDR1 and CDR2 (germline): SGHRS, YFSETQ. CDR3 length equals 14 residues. The V end was cut by 0 bases, the J end by 0 bases, with 5 bases between. The CDR3 DNA follows: TGCGCCAGCAGCTTGGGGGATAGCACAGATACGCAGTATTTT. Translated: CASSLGDSTDTQYF.

The table lists this clone with a few counts. Other nucleotide sequences in the sample specify the same CDR3. The chain uses TRBV10-3 and TRBJ1-4, with 7 bases aligning to TRBD1. Looked up from germline, CDR1 is ENHRY and CDR2 is SYGVKD. J lost 5 bases, V lost 6 bases, and 6 bases had no gene match. The CDR3 runs to 14 residues. Here the CDR3 DNA reads TGTGCCATCAGCGAAAGACAGGGAAATGAAAAACTGTTTTTT. Translation: CAISERQGNEKLFF.

The chain uses TRBV15 and TRBJ1-4, with 8 bases fitting TRBD1. J lost 8 bases, V lost 3 bases, and 8 bases had no gene match. The germline CDR1 and CDR2 sequences are LNHNV and YYDKDF (reference sequence). The CDR3 spans 15 residues. The CDR3 region has the DNA TGTGCCACCAGCAGCCACCAGGGGGCTGGGGAAAAACTGTTTTTT. Translation gives CATSSHQGAGEKLFF. The complete variable domain, with remaining parts taken from reference TRBV15 and TRBJ1-4, reads DAMVIQNPRYQVTQFGKPVTLSCSQTLNHNVMYWYQQKSSQAPKLLFHYYDKDFNNEADTPDNFQSRRPNTSFCFLDIRSPGLGDTAMYLCATSSHQGAGEKLFFGSGTQLSVL.

V is TRBV28 and J is TRBJ2-7; possible D gene TRBD1, 5 bases. CDR1 and CDR2 from the germline V gene are MDHEN and SYDVKM. The CDR3 runs 14 residues. V shed 11 bases and J shed 0 bases, with 17 bases lying between them. This CDR3 reads CAGQDSGSSYEQYF. DNA for the CDR3: TGTGCCGGACAAGACAGTGGAAGCTCCTACGAGCAGTACTTC.

This chain joins TRBV9 and TRBJ1-1; D is undetermined. Per germline, CDR1 SGDLS and CDR2 YYNGEE. V gave up 0 bases and J gave up 0 bases, with 15 bases separating them. The CDR3 covers 17 residues. The CDR3 coding sequence is TGTGCCAGCAGCGTAGACCCAGTCGTCAGCCTGAACACTGAAGCTTTCTTT. It yields the protein CASSVDPVVSLNTEAFF.

V gene TRBV29-1 combines with J gene TRBJ1-2; D not certain. The CDR3 has 10 residues. Germline-derived CDR1 and CDR2 are SQVTM and ANQGSEA. V gave up 5 bases and J gave up 4 bases, with 5 bases separating them. CDR3 region: CSVWIYGYTF. In DNA, the CDR3 is TGCAGCGTTTGGATCTATGGCTACACCTTC.

The table lists this clone with a few counts. V and J are TRBV28 and TRBJ1-3, with 8 positions matching TRBD1. The V and J ends lost 5 bases and 2 bases, in that order; junction bases with no gene match: 11. The CDR3 has 17 amino acids. Germline CDR1 and CDR2: MDHEN and SYDVKM. The CDR3 DNA reads TGTGCCAGCAGTACGAAGAGGGGGACAGGTCCTGGAAACACCATATATTTT. Protein product: CASSTKRGTGPGNTIYF.

Details on this clone: One junction end disagrees with the germline gene, perhaps due to a read error. The genes are TRBV2 and TRBJ1-4; D remains unclear. CDR1 and CDR2 from the germline V gene are SNHLY and FYNNEI. This CDR3 spans 11 amino acids. CDR3: CASSEGRVLLF. The CDR3 DNA reads as TGTGCCAGCAGTGAGGGGAGGGTCCTTCTTTTT.

This clone was observed a handful of times. The rearrangement links TRBV7-3 to TRBJ2-3, with TRBD2 identical over 8 bases. Trimming removed 5 bases from V and 0 bases from J; junction bases left unmatched: 10. The CDR3 totals 17 residues. CDR1 and CDR2 (germline): SGHTA, FQGTGA. CDR3 nucleotides: TGTGCCAGCAGCCCCCGGGGAGCGGGGGCTAGCACAGATACGCAGTATTTT. Its translation is CASSPRGAGASTDTQYF.

This clone was counted between two and nine times. The rearrangement joins TRBV5-1 to TRBJ2-7, with D maybe TRBD2 (5 bases). V was shortened by 1 base and J by 2 bases, with 13 bases between the two germline ends. Germline CDR1 and CDR2: SGHRS and YFSETQ. The CDR3 is 15 residues long. CDR3 coding DNA: TGCGCCAGCAGCTTGTGGGCGGGCCTTACCTACGAGCAGTACTTC. It yields the protein CASSLWAGLTYEQYF.

The table lists this clone with a few counts. The chain uses TRBV6-5 and TRBJ1-2; 7 bases are shared with TRBD1. The germline V gene encodes CDR1 MNHEY and CDR2 SVGAGI. The CDR3 totals 13 residues. The junction had 5 bases not matched to a gene; V was cut back by 6 bases and J by 4 bases. In DNA, the CDR3 is TGTGCCAGCAGCTCGGGACAGACCTATGGCTACACCTTC. Protein sequence: CASSSGQTYGYTF.

This chain connects TRBV7-2 to TRBJ1-1; D remains unclear. This CDR3 contains 16 residues. V lost 2 bases, J lost 0 bases, and 13 bases lay in between. CDR1 and CDR2 from the germline V gene are SGHTA and FQGNSA. Written as DNA, the CDR3 is TGTGCCAGCAGCTTATATGGGTCTGGGCTGAACACTGAAGCTTTCTTT. Translating it yields CASSLYGSGLNTEAFF.